This T cell receptor beta chain originates from a study of breast tumors, draining lymph nodes, adjacent tissues. Axillary draining lymph nodes of breast cancer patients supplied the node samples. One entry per CDR3 protein, called by TCRdb with MiXCR from the multiplex PCR reads. The data show approximately 300,000 distinct CDR3 sequences, over 30% seen once. General study findings and limits: Tumor TCR diversity was below lymph nodes but above nontumor tissue. Data fit most tumor T cells coming from lymph node, expanding in tumor.

CDR3 length equals 13 residues. From germline, CDR1 is SGHTA and CDR2 FQGNSA. V lost 4 bases and J 4 bases, leaving 10 bases between the germline ends. Concerning this clonotype: Its antigen is not known.

This chain joins TRBV7-2 and TRBJ1-1; TRBD1 is a possible D gene (6 bases). The receptor was derived from a female donor with breast cancer. Some clones in this sample may be carry-over from other donors' samples. The sequenced sample consisted of axillary lymph node tissue. CDR3 region: CASSSEGGTEAFF. CDR3 DNA: TGTGCCAGCAGCTCAGAGGGGGGCACTGAAGCTTTCTTT. Full variable domain (outside the CDR3, taken from reference TRBV7-2 and TRBJ1-1): GAGVSQSPSNKVTEKGKDVELRCDPISGHTALYWYRQSLGQGLEFLIYFQGNSAPDKSGLPSDRFSAERTGGSVSTLTIQRTQQEDSAVYLCASSSEGGTEAFFGQGTRLTVV.